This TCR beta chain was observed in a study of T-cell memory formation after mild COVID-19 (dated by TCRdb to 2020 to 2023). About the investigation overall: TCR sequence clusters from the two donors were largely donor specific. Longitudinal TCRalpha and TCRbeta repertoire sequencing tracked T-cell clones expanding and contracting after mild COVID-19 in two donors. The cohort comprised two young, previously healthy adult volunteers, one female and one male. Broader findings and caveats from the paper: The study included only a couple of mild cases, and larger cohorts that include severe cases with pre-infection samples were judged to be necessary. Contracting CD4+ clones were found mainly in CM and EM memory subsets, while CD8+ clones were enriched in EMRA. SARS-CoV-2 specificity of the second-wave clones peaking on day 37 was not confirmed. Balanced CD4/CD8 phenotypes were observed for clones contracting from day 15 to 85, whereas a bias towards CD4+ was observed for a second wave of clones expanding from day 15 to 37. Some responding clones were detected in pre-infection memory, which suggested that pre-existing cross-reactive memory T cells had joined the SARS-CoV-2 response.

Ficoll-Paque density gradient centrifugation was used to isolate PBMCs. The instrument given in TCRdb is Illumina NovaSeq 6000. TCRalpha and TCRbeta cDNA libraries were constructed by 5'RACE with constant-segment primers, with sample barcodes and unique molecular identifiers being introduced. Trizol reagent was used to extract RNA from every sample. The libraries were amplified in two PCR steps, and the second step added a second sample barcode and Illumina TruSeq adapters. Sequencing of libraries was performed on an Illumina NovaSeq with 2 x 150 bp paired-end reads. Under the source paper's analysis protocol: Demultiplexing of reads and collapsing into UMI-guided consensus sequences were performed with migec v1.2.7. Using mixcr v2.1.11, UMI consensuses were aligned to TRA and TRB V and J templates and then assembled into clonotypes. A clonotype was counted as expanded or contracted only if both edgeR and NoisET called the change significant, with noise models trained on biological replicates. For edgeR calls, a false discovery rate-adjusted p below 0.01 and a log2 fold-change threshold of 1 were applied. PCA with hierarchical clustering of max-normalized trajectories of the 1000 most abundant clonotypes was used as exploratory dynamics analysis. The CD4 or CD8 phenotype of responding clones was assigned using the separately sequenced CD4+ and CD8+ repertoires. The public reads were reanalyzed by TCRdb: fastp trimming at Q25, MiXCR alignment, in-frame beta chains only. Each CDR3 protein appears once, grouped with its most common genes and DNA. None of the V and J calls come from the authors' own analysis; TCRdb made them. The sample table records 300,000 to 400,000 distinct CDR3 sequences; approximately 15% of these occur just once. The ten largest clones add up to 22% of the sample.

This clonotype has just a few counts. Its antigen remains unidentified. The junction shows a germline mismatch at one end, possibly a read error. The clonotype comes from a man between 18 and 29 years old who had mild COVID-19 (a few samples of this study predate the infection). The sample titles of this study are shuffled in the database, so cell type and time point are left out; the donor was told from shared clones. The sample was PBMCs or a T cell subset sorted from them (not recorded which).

The DNA reads as follows: TGTGCTAGCAGCTTAGACCCCCGCTCTGGAAACACCATATATTTT. Its protein is CASSLDPRSGNTIYF. The chain links TRBV7-7 with TRBJ1-3; too little of a D gene remains to name it. The CDR3 holds 15 amino acids from the cysteine to the phenylalanine. The only DNA kept is the CDR3, 45 bases in frame from the first base. The germline V gene (reference sequence) gives CDR1 as SSHAT and CDR2 as FNYEAQ.